The rows below give T cell receptor beta chains drawn from one sample of a study of control samples from healthy donors and cancer patients. Sequencing was performed with immunoSEQ multiplex PCR; in TCRdb, only in-frame clones are kept and a portion is missing. Of fewer than 200,000 clones listed, around 94% were seen once; the top ten hold 14%. The material sequenced was PBMCs. The source is a man in his 60s with colorectal cancer. Each CDR3 is given with its conserved first and last residue. The D gene is left open where the match is weak. Clone size, where shown, is once, few, many, or a class for clones that have expanded.

TRBD2	TRBV5-1	-	TRBJ2-3	TGCGCCAGCACCCCGTCTGGGGGGGTGGATACGCAGTATTTT	CASTPSGGVDTQYF
-	TRBV3-1/TRBV3-2	-	TRBJ1-3	TGTGCCAGCAGTCCAGGACCGATCTCTGGAAACACCATATATTTT	CASSPGPISGNTIYF
-	TRBV19	-	TRBJ1-5	TGTGCCAGTAGAGGGCTTGGGAGCAATCAGCCCCAGCATTTT	CASRGLGSNQPQHF
-	TRBV5-8	-	TRBJ2-2	TGTGCCAGCAGGCGGGACTGGGGCACCGGGGAGCTGTTTTTT	CASRRDWGTGELFF
-	TRBV6-6	-	TRBJ2-7	TGTGCCAGCAGGCCTGGACTTTACGGGCAGTACTTC	CASRPGLYGQYF
-	TRBV7-2	-	TRBJ2-5	TGTGCCAGCAGCTTAGCGACAGACCAAGAGACCCAGTACTTC	CASSLATDQETQYF
TRBD2	TRBV7-2	-	TRBJ2-1	TGTGCCAGCAGCCCGGGACTAGCGTACAATGAGCAGTTCTTC	CASSPGLAYNEQFF
-	TRBV5-8	-	TRBJ2-7	TGTGCCAGCAGCCCAGGGGCAGGGGTATTCTACGAGCAGTACTTC	CASSPGAGVFYEQYF
-	TRBV6-5	-	TRBJ2-7	TGTGCCAGCAGGAGCACCGGTGAGCAGTACTTC	CASRSTGEQYF
-	TRBV2	once	TRBJ2-3	TGTGCCAGCAGCATAACAGCTAGCACAGATACGCAGTATTTT	CASSITASTDTQYF
-	TRBV4-1	-	TRBJ1-1	TGCGCCAGCAGCCGCTTACAGGGAGAGCACACTGAAGCTTTCTTT	CASSRLQGEHTEAFF
TRBD1	TRBV29-1	-	TRBJ2-2	TGCAGCGTAATACTAAACAGGGGACCCACCTTATCCGGGGAGCTGTTTTTT	CSVILNRGPTLSGELFF
-	TRBV6-5	-	TRBJ2-2	TGTGCCAGCAGGGGGGCAGGCTCGTTGGCCGGGGAGCTGTTTTTT	CASRGAGSLAGELFF
-	TRBV5-6	-	TRBJ1-3	TGTGCCAGCAGCGAATCTGGATTCACCATATATTTT	CASSESGFTIYF
-	TRBV3-1/TRBV3-2	-	TRBJ1-5	TGTGCCAGCAGCCAAGATTCTAATCAGCCCCAGCATTTT	CASSQDSNQPQHF
TRBD2	TRBV11-2	-	TRBJ2-5	TGTGCCAGCAGCACCCGACTAGCGGGGCAAGAGACCCAGTACTTC	CASSTRLAGQETQYF
TRBD1	TRBV29-1	once	TRBJ1-6	TGCAGCGCTCGGACAGGATCCTATAATTCACCCCTCCACTTT	CSARTGSYNSPLHF
-	TRBV11-2	few	TRBJ1-1	TGTGCCAGCAGCCCTCGAGGGGGTATGCTAGAAGCTTTCTTT	CASSPRGGMLEAFF
TRBD2	TRBV7-2	-	TRBJ2-5	TGTGCCAGCAGCACTGGACTAGTTGAAGGGACCCAGTACTTC	CASSTGLVEGTQYF
-	TRBV27	-	TRBJ2-3	TGTGCCAGCAACCGGGACGGGCACACAGATACGCAGTATTTT	CASNRDGHTDTQYF
-	TRBV9	-	TRBJ2-5	TGTGCCAGCAGCGTGGGAAGGCAAGAGACCCAGTACTTC	CASSVGRQETQYF
-	TRBV6-5	-	TRBJ2-7	TGTGCCAGCAGTCAACAGGGTTTCTCCTACGAGCAGTACTTC	CASSQQGFSYEQYF
-	TRBV18	-	TRBJ1-1	TGTGCCAGCTCACCCGCCCCCGGGAACACTGAAGCTTTCTTT	CASSPAPGNTEAFF
-	TRBV9	-	TRBJ1-2	TGTGCCAGCAGCGTAGCAGCAGCTAACTATGGCTACACCTTC	CASSVAAANYGYTF
TRBD2	TRBV9	-	TRBJ2-3	TGTGCCAGCAGCGTAGAATCGCTAGCGGTAGATACGCAGTATTTT	CASSVESLAVDTQYF
-	TRBV6-5	-	TRBJ1-1	TGTGCCAGCAGCCGCCAAGGGGTCAAGAACACTGAAGCTTTCTTT	CASSRQGVKNTEAFF
-	TRBV7-2	few	TRBJ2-2	TGTGCCAGCAGCCCAGGACAGTCCACCGGGGAGCTGTTTTTT	CASSPGQSTGELFF
-	TRBV4-1	-	TRBJ2-3	TGCGCCAGCAGCCAAGAAGTCCGAGCCCCAGATACGCAGTATTTT	CASSQEVRAPDTQYF
TRBD1	TRBV30	few	TRBJ1-5	TGTGCCTGGAGTACCGGGACAGGGAAACAGCCCCAGCATTTT	CAWSTGTGKQPQHF
TRBD1	TRBV3-1/TRBV3-2	-	TRBJ1-1	TGTGCCAGCAGCCTCAAACCGGGACAGGGGTATGGGACTTTCTTT	CASSLKPGQGYGTFF
-	TRBV27	-	TRBJ2-3	TGTGCCAGCAGCCTGAGATCGGGGGGCACAGATACGCAGTATTTT	CASSLRSGGTDTQYF
-	TRBV5-1	-	TRBJ1-2	TGCGCCAGCAGCTTGGGACGGGGATTAGGAGATGGCTACACCTTC	CASSLGRGLGDGYTF
-	TRBV7-9	-	TRBJ2-1	TGTGCCAGCAGCTTAGATCGCGGGGGCCTTTTGAATGAGCAGTTCTTC	CASSLDRGGLLNEQFF
-	TRBV7-9	-	TRBJ1-6	TGTGCCAGCAGCCGCAGAGAGGCAGGGGCTTCACCCCTCCACTTT	CASSRREAGASPLHF
-	TRBV11-2	-	TRBJ2-2	TGTGCCAGCAGCTTAGGACCCTTAGTCGCCGGGGAGCTGTTTTTT	CASSLGPLVAGELFF
TRBD1	TRBV9	once	TRBJ1-3	TGTGCCAGCAGCGTAGCCCCCGGGACAGGCATGGGAAACACCATATATTTT	CASSVAPGTGMGNTIYF
TRBD1	TRBV11-2	-	TRBJ2-5	TGTGCCACCACCCCGTATCTGGGACAGCGTGTGGAGACCCAGTACTTC	CATTPYLGQRVETQYF
-	TRBV3-1/TRBV3-2	-	TRBJ2-6	TGTGCCAGCACCTCCAGCTCCGCTGGGGCCAACGTCCTGACTTTC	CASTSSSAGANVLTF
-	TRBV18	-	TRBJ1-3	TGTGCCAGCTCACCACCAGGACAGCCCTCTGGAAACACCATATATTTT	CASSPPGQPSGNTIYF
-	TRBV6-5	-	TRBJ1-5	TGTGCCAGCAGTTACTCCCCTCGAGGAAATCAGCCCCAGCATTTT	CASSYSPRGNQPQHF
TRBD1	TRBV9	-	TRBJ1-1	TGTGCCAGCAGCGTTGCCGGGACAGGCATGAAAGCTTTCTTT	CASSVAGTGMKAFF
-	TRBV12-3/TRBV12-4	-	TRBJ1-2	TGTGCCAGCAGTTTCCTCCGGAGGGGCTACACCTTC	CASSFLRRGYTF
-	TRBV9	-	TRBJ1-4	TGTGCCAGCAGCGCGGACACTTTGGGAGAAAAACTGTTTTTT	CASSADTLGEKLFF
-	TRBV23-1	-	TRBJ2-7	TGCGCCAGCAGTCAATTGAGGGTCTACGAGCAGTACTTC	CASSQLRVYEQYF
-	TRBV6-5	-	TRBJ2-1	TGTGCCAGCAGTCAGCGACTTACCTCCTACAATGAGCAGTTCTTC	CASSQRLTSYNEQFF
-	TRBV14	-	TRBJ2-7	TGTGCCAGCAGCCAAGACACGGGCGTTGCCTACGAGCAGTACTTC	CASSQDTGVAYEQYF
TRBD2	TRBV7-8	-	TRBJ2-3	TGTGCCAGCAGCGCCAGTGGCGGGGGAGGGCCAGATACGCAGTATTTT	CASSASGGGGPDTQYF
TRBD1	TRBV6-6	-	TRBJ1-5	TGTGCCAGCATCCGGGACAGGGGGGACCAGCCCCAGCATTTT	CASIRDRGDQPQHF